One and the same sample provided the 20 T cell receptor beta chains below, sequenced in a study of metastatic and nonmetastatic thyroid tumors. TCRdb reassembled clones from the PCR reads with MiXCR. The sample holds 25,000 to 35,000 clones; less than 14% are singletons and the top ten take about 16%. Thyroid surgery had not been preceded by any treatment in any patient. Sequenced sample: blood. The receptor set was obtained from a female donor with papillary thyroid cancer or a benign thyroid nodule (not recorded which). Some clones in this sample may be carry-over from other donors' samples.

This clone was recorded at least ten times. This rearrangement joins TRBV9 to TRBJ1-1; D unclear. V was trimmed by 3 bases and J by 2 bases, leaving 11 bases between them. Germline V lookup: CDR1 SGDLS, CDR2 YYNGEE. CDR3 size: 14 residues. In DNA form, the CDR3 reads TGTGCCAGCAGCGGAGGAGGGAGAAACACTGAAGCTTTCTTT. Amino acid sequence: CASSGGGRNTEAFF.

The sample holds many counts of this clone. The CDR3 is CSASVRDTEAFF. In nucleotides, the CDR3 is TGCAGTGCTAGTGTAAGGGACACTGAAGCTTTCTTT. The chain employs TRBV20-1 and TRBJ1-1; D uncertain. V dropped 3 bases and J dropped 3 bases, with 8 bases sitting between them. The V gene's germline CDR1 is DFQATT and CDR2 SNEGSKA (reference sequence). The CDR3 consists of 12 residues.

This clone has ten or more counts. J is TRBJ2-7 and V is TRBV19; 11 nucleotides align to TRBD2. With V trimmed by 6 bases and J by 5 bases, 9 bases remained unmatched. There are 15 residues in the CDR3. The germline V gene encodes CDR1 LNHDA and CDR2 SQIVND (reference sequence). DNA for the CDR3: TGTGCCAGTAGGAGTTTTAGCGGGAGGGCCGACGAGCAGTACTTC. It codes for CASRSFSGRADEQYF.

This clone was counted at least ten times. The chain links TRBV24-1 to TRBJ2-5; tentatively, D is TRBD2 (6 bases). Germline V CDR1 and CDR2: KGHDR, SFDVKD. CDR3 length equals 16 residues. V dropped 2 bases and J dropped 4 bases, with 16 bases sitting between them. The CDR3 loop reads CATSDYQTGVRETQYF. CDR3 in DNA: TGTGCCACCAGTGATTATCAAACGGGAGTTCGAGAGACCCAGTACTTC.

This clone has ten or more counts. The DNA of the CDR3 is TGTGCCAGCAGCGTAGTGGGATCGGGGGTCCCTGACAATGAGCAGTTCTTC. This codes for CASSVVGSGVPDNEQFF. The J gene is TRBJ2-1, the V gene TRBV9, with a tentative D call TRBD2 (6 bases). CDR1 SGDLS and CDR2 YYNGEE come from the germline V gene. The V end lost 0 bases, the J end lost 5 bases, and 18 bases lay between the germline ends. This CDR3 is built from 17 residues.

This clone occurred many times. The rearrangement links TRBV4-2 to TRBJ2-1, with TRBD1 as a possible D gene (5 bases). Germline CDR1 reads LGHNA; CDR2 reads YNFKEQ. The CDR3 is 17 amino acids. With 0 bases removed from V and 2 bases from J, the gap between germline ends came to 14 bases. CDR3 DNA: TGTGCCAGCAGCCAAGATTACAGGTTTTGGGCCTACAATGAGCAGTTCTTC. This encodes CASSQDYRFWAYNEQFF.

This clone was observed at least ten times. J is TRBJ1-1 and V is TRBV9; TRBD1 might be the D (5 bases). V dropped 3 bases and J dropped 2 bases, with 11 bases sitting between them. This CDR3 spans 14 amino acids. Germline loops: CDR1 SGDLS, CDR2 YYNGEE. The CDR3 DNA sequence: TGTGCCAGCAGCGCCGACAGTACTAACACTGAAGCTTTCTTT. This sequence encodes CASSADSTNTEAFF.

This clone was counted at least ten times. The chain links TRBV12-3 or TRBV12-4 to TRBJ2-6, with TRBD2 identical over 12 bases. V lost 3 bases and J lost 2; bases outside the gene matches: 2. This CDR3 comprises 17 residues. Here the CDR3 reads CASSFGLAGTGANVLTF. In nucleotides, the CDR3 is TGTGCCAGCAGTTTCGGACTAGCGGGAACTGGGGCCAACGTCCTGACTTTC.

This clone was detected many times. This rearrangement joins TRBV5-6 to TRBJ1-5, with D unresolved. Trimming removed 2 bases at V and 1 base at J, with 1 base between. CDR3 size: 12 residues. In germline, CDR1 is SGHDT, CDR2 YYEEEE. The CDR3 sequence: CASSLSNQPQHF. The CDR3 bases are TGTGCCAGCAGCTTAAGCAATCAGCCCCAGCATTTT.

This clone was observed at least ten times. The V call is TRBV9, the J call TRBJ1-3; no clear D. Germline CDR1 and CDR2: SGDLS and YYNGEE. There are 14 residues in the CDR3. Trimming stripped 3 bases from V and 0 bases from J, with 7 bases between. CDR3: CASSADLSGNTIYF. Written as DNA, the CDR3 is TGTGCCAGCAGCGCGGACCTCTCTGGAAACACCATATATTTT.

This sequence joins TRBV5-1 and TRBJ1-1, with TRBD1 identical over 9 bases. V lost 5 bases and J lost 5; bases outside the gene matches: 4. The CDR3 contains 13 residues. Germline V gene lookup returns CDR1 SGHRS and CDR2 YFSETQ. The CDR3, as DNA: TGCGCCAGCAGACAGGGGGCTGAAACTGAAGCTTTCTTT. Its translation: CASRQGAETEAFF.

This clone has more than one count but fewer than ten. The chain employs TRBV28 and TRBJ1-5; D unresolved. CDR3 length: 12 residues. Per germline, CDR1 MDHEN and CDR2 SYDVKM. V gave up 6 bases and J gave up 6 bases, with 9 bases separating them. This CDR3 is CASSRGIQPQHF. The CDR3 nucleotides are TGTGCCAGCAGCAGAGGTATTCAGCCCCAGCATTTT.

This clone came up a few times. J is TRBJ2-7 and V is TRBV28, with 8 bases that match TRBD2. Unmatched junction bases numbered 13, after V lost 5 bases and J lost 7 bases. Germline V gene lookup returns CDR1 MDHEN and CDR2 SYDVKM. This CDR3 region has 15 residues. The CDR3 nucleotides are TGTGCCAGCAGTGTACCGTTACTAGCGGTTCATGAGCAGTACTTC. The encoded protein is CASSVPLLAVHEQYF.

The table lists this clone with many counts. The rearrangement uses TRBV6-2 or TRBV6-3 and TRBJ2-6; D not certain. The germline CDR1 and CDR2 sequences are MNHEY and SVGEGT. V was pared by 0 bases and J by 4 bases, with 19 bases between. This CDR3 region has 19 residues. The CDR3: CASSYSSDDYRRGANVLTF. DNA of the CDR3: TGTGCCAGCAGTTACTCTTCGGACGATTATCGCAGGGGGGCCAACGTCCTGACTTTC.

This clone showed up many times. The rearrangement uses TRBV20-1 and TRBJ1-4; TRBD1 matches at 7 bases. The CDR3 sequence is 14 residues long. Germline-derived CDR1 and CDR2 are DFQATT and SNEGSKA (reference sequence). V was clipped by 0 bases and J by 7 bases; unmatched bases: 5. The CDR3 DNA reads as TGCAGTGCTAGAGATCGACAGGGTGGTGAAAAACTGTTTTTT. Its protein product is CSARDRQGGEKLFF.

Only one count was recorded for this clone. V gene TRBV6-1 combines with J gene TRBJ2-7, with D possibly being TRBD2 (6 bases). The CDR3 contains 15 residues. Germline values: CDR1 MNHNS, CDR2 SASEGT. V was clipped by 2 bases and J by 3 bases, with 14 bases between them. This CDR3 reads CASSERDDGGYEQYF. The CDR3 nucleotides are TGTGCCAGCAGTGAACGGGACGACGGGGGCTACGAGCAGTACTTC.

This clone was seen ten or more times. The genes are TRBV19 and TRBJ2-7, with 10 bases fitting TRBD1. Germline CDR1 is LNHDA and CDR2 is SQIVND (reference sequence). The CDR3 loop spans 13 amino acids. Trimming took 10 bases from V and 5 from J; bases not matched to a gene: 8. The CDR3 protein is CATGGGQGNEQYF. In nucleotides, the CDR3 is TGTGCCACCGGGGGGGGACAGGGGAACGAGCAGTACTTC. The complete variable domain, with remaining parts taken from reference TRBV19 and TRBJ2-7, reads DGGITQSPKYLFRKEGQNVTLSCEQNLNHDAMYWYRQDPGQGLRLIYYSQIVNDFQKGDIAEGYSVSREKKESFPLTVTSAQKNPTAFYLCATGGGQGNEQYFGPGTRLTVT.

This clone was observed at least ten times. The CDR3 spells CASSLSTEAFF. The CDR3 bases are TGTGCCAGCAGCTTAAGCACTGAAGCTTTCTTT. This sequence joins TRBV7-9 and TRBJ1-1, with D uncertain. V dropped 2 bases and J dropped 4 bases, with 2 bases sitting between them. Germline V lookup: CDR1 SEHNR, CDR2 FQNEAQ (reference sequence). The length of the CDR3 is 11 residues.

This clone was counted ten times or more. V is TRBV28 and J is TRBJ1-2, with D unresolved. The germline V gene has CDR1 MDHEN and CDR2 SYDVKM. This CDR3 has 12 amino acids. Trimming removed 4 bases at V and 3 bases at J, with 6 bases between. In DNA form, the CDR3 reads TGTGCCAGCAGTTCAGGATACTATGGCTACACCTTC. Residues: CASSSGYYGYTF.

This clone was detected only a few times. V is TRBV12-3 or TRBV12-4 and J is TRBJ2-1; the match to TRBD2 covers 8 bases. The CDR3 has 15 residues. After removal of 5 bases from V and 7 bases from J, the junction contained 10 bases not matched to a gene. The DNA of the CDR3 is TGTGCCAGCAGTCCCTGGACTAGCCCGATTAATGAGCAGTTCTTC. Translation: CASSPWTSPINEQFF.